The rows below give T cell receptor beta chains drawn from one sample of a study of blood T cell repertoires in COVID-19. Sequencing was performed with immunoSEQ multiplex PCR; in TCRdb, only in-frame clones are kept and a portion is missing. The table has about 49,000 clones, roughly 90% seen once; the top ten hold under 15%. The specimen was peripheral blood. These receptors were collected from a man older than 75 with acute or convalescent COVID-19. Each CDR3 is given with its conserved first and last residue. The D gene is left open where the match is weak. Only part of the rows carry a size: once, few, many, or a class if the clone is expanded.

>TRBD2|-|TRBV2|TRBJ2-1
TGTGCCAGCAGTAAAATAGCGGGGGGGCTCGAGCAGTTCTTC
CASSKIAGGLEQFF
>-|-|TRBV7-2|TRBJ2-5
TGTGCCAGCAGCGAAGGGGGGGGAACAAAGACCCAGTACTTC
CASSEGGGTKTQYF
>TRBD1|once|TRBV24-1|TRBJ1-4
TGTGCCACCAGTGACCCAGGACAGGGCGGGGAAAAACTGTTTTTT
CATSDPGQGGEKLFF
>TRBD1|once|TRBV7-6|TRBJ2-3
TGTGCCAGCACCCTACTGGGACAGGAAGGAGATACGCAGTATTTT
CASTLLGQEGDTQYF
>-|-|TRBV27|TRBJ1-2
TGTGCCAGCAGTTCCCTGAGGGCCCCTTATGGCTACACCTTC
CASSSLRAPYGYTF
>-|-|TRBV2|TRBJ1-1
TGTGCCAGCAGTCCTCTAGTGAACACTGAAGCTTTCTTT
CASSPLVNTEAFF
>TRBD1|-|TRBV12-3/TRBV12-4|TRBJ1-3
TGTGCCAGCAGCAGCCCTCCGGGACAGCCATATTTT
CASSSPPGQPYF
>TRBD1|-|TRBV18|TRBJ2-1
TGTGCCAGCCAACCACCACAGGGGGGAACCTACAATGAGCAGTTCTTC
CASQPPQGGTYNEQFF
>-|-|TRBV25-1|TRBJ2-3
TGTGCCAGCAGTGATCGTCAAGGGGGATACGGAGATACGCAGTATTTT
CASSDRQGGYGDTQYF
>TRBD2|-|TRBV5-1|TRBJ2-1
TGCGCCAGCAGCTCGGGACTCGCGGGGGGGATTGAGCAGTTCTTC
CASSSGLAGGIEQFF
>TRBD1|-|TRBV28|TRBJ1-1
TGTGCCAGCAGCAGGGGGCCCGAGATGTCTGAAGCTTTCTTT
CASSRGPEMSEAFF